Listed below are T cell receptor beta chains from one sample, sequenced in a study of blood T cell repertoires in COVID-19. Method: immunoSEQ multiplex PCR; TCRdb's copy keeps in-frame clones and lacks some. The sample contains about 74,000 clones, 88% of which appear only once. The sequenced sample was peripheral blood. The receptors shown here come from a woman aged 80 or over with active or convalescent COVID-19. Both conserved end residues are part of each CDR3. The order of the fields is J gene, V gene, clone size, D gene, CDR3 protein, CDR3 DNA. D genes are given only for firm matches. Clone size is stated in some rows and not others, as once, few, many or a class when expanded.

j_gene: TRBJ1-1; v_gene: TRBV7-8; abundance: .; d_gene: TRBD1; CDR3aa: CASSLWTGNTEAFF; CDR3nt: TGTGCCAGCAGCTTATGGACAGGGAACACTGAAGCTTTCTTT
j_gene: TRBJ2-5; v_gene: TRBV18; abundance: few; d_gene: TRBD1; CDR3aa: CASSRDRLPETQYF; CDR3nt: TGTGCCAGCTCACGGGACAGGCTCCCAGAGACCCAGTACTTC
j_gene: TRBJ2-7; v_gene: TRBV7-2; abundance: .; d_gene: TRBD2; CDR3aa: CASSFDRTSHEQYF; CDR3nt: TGTGCCAGCAGCTTTGATAGGACTAGCCACGAGCAGTACTTC
j_gene: TRBJ1-1; v_gene: TRBV12-5; abundance: .; d_gene: TRBD1; CDR3aa: CASGLTGTKAFF; CDR3nt: TGTGCTAGTGGATTGACAGGGACAAAAGCTTTCTTT
j_gene: TRBJ1-2; v_gene: TRBV29-1; abundance: .; d_gene: .; CDR3aa: CSVITLGAAYGYTF; CDR3nt: TGCAGCGTTATCACCCTAGGGGCTGCCTATGGCTACACCTTC
j_gene: TRBJ1-3; v_gene: TRBV19; abundance: .; d_gene: .; CDR3aa: CASQGSSSGNTIYF; CDR3nt: TGTGCCAGCCAGGGCTCCTCCTCTGGAAACACCATATATTTT
j_gene: TRBJ2-5; v_gene: TRBV3-1/TRBV3-2; abundance: .; d_gene: TRBD1; CDR3aa: CASSLRTGGRETQYF; CDR3nt: TGTGCCAGCAGCCTTCGGACAGGGGGTAGGGAGACCCAGTACTTC
j_gene: TRBJ1-2; v_gene: TRBV29-1; abundance: .; d_gene: .; CDR3aa: CSVLNPRTPHGYTF; CDR3nt: TGCAGCGTTTTGAATCCCCGGACACCTCATGGCTACACCTTC
j_gene: TRBJ1-3; v_gene: TRBV7-9; abundance: .; d_gene: .; CDR3aa: CASEPNGRNTIYF; CDR3nt: TGTGCCAGCGAACCAAATGGGCGAAACACCATATATTTT
j_gene: TRBJ1-2; v_gene: TRBV5-4; abundance: .; d_gene: TRBD1; CDR3aa: CASSLERGQGYTF; CDR3nt: TGTGCCAGCAGCTTGGAAAGGGGGCAAGGCTACACCTTC
j_gene: TRBJ2-1; v_gene: TRBV4-3; abundance: .; d_gene: .; CDR3aa: CASSQINLESEQFF; CDR3nt: TGCGCCAGCAGCCAGATAAACCTTGAGAGCGAGCAGTTCTTC
j_gene: TRBJ2-7; v_gene: TRBV10-3; abundance: .; d_gene: TRBD1; CDR3aa: CAISRQGGSYEQYF; CDR3nt: TGTGCCATCAGTAGACAGGGTGGGAGCTACGAGCAGTACTTC
j_gene: TRBJ1-1; v_gene: TRBV9; abundance: .; d_gene: .; CDR3aa: CASSRGVGAENTEAFF; CDR3nt: TGTGCCAGCAGCCGCGGGGTGGGAGCCGAGAACACTGAAGCTTTCTTT
j_gene: TRBJ1-6; v_gene: TRBV10-1; abundance: .; d_gene: .; CDR3aa: CASKSDGLNSPLHF; CDR3nt: TGCGCCAGCAAGTCCGACGGGTTGAATTCACCCCTCCACTTT
j_gene: TRBJ2-1; v_gene: TRBV6-2/TRBV6-3; abundance: .; d_gene: .; CDR3aa: CASSPAHEQFF; CDR3nt: TGTGCCAGCAGCCCAGCCCACGAGCAGTTCTTC
j_gene: TRBJ1-4; v_gene: TRBV7-2; abundance: .; d_gene: .; CDR3aa: CASSLMGGRANEKLFF; CDR3nt: TGTGCCAGCAGCCTTATGGGGGGGAGGGCTAATGAAAAACTGTTTTTT
j_gene: TRBJ2-7; v_gene: TRBV5-1; abundance: .; d_gene: .; CDR3aa: CASSLETGEQYF; CDR3nt: TGCGCCAGCAGCTTGGAGACTGGCGAGCAGTACTTC
j_gene: TRBJ2-1; v_gene: TRBV11-3; abundance: .; d_gene: .; CDR3aa: CASSPGEIQINEQFF; CDR3nt: TGTGCCAGCAGCCCCGGGGAGATCCAAATAAATGAGCAGTTCTTC
j_gene: TRBJ2-7; v_gene: TRBV6-6; abundance: .; d_gene: TRBD2; CDR3aa: CASSKTSGSSYEQYF; CDR3nt: TGTGCCAGCAGTAAGACTAGCGGGAGCTCCTACGAGCAGTACTTC
j_gene: TRBJ1-5; v_gene: TRBV7-2; abundance: .; d_gene: .; CDR3aa: CASSSNPVGAGAQHF; CDR3nt: TGTGCCAGCAGCTCCAACCCAGTGGGGGCCGGGGCCCAGCATTTT
j_gene: TRBJ2-2; v_gene: TRBV7-9; abundance: .; d_gene: .; CDR3aa: CASSSPRGSNTGELFF; CDR3nt: TGTGCCAGCAGCTCTCCGCGGGGCTCGAACACCGGGGAGCTGTTTTTT
j_gene: TRBJ2-1; v_gene: TRBV2; abundance: .; d_gene: TRBD2; CDR3aa: CASSGSGRYNEQFF; CDR3nt: TGTGCCAGCAGCGGGAGCGGGAGGTACAATGAGCAGTTCTTC
j_gene: TRBJ2-3; v_gene: TRBV18; abundance: .; d_gene: TRBD2; CDR3aa: CASSLRAGAASTDTQYF; CDR3nt: TGTGCCAGCTCACTCAGAGCGGGGGCCGCGAGCACAGATACGCAGTATTTT
j_gene: TRBJ2-2; v_gene: TRBV7-2; abundance: .; d_gene: TRBD1; CDR3aa: CATTEQGGTGELFF; CDR3nt: TGTGCCACCACCGAACAGGGGGGCACCGGGGAGCTGTTTTTT
j_gene: TRBJ2-7; v_gene: TRBV19; abundance: .; d_gene: TRBD1; CDR3aa: CASSALDRYYEQYF; CDR3nt: TGTGCCAGTAGCGCCTTGGACAGGTACTACGAGCAGTACTTC
j_gene: TRBJ1-6; v_gene: TRBV18; abundance: .; d_gene: TRBD1; CDR3aa: CASSPRGQGANSPLHF; CDR3nt: TGTGCCAGCTCACCACGGGGACAGGGGGCTAATTCACCCCTCCACTTT
j_gene: TRBJ2-5; v_gene: TRBV6-5; abundance: .; d_gene: TRBD1; CDR3aa: CASRAGTGWETQYF; CDR3nt: TGTGCCAGCAGGGCCGGGACAGGGTGGGAGACCCAGTACTTC
j_gene: TRBJ2-7; v_gene: TRBV11-2; abundance: .; d_gene: TRBD2; CDR3aa: CASSPPGGAFYEQYF; CDR3nt: TGTGCCAGCAGCCCCCCGGGAGGGGCGTTCTACGAGCAGTACTTC
j_gene: TRBJ2-7; v_gene: TRBV7-2; abundance: .; d_gene: .; CDR3aa: CASGGSSYEQYF; CDR3nt: TGTGCCAGCGGGGGGTCCTCCTACGAGCAGTACTTC
j_gene: TRBJ1-2; v_gene: TRBV7-9; abundance: .; d_gene: .; CDR3aa: CASSPGGAPRGYGYTF; CDR3nt: TGTGCCAGCAGCCCCGGCGGGGCCCCCCGAGGGTATGGCTACACCTTC
j_gene: TRBJ2-1; v_gene: TRBV4-3; abundance: .; d_gene: TRBD2; CDR3aa: CASSQGLAGVFVNEQFF; CDR3nt: TGCGCCAGCAGCCAAGGACTAGCGGGGGTGTTCGTTAATGAGCAGTTCTTC
j_gene: TRBJ2-5; v_gene: TRBV6-2/TRBV6-3; abundance: .; d_gene: TRBD2; CDR3aa: CASSRQFVAGGETQYF; CDR3nt: TGTGCCAGCAGCCGCCAGTTTGTAGCGGGAGGAGAGACCCAGTACTTC
j_gene: TRBJ1-1; v_gene: TRBV2; abundance: .; d_gene: TRBD1; CDR3aa: CASTSGQVNTEAFF; CDR3nt: TGTGCCAGCACCTCTGGACAGGTGAACACTGAAGCTTTCTTT
j_gene: TRBJ1-2; v_gene: TRBV5-4; abundance: .; d_gene: .; CDR3aa: CASSLAGVDYGYTF; CDR3nt: TGTGCCAGCAGCTTGGCCGGGGTTGACTATGGCTACACCTTC
j_gene: TRBJ1-5; v_gene: TRBV2; abundance: .; d_gene: .; CDR3aa: CASKPQTNSNQPQHF; CDR3nt: TGTGCCAGCAAGCCACAGACGAATAGCAATCAGCCCCAGCATTTT
j_gene: TRBJ1-1; v_gene: TRBV12-3/TRBV12-4; abundance: .; d_gene: TRBD1; CDR3aa: CASSPLDRGAFF; CDR3nt: TGTGCCAGCAGTCCCCTGGACAGGGGAGCTTTCTTT
j_gene: TRBJ2-7; v_gene: TRBV5-4; abundance: .; d_gene: TRBD1; CDR3aa: CASSLTGVKHEQYF; CDR3nt: TGTGCCAGCAGCTTGACAGGGGTGAAGCACGAGCAGTACTTC
j_gene: TRBJ1-3; v_gene: TRBV24-1; abundance: .; d_gene: TRBD1; CDR3aa: CATSDSGGTGNTIYF; CDR3nt: TGTGCCACCAGTGACTCAGGGGGCACTGGAAACACCATATATTTT
j_gene: TRBJ1-2; v_gene: TRBV5-1; abundance: .; d_gene: .; CDR3aa: CASSLESPSYGYTF; CDR3nt: TGCGCCAGCAGCTTGGAATCCCCCAGCTATGGCTACACCTTC
j_gene: TRBJ2-1; v_gene: TRBV5-8; abundance: .; d_gene: .; CDR3aa: CASSLVVVVEQFF; CDR3nt: TGTGCCAGCAGCTTGGTAGTGGTTGTAGAGCAGTTCTTC
j_gene: TRBJ1-2; v_gene: TRBV10-2; abundance: .; d_gene: .; CDR3aa: CASSESGRTSYGYTF; CDR3nt: TGCGCCAGCAGTGAGTCGGGGAGGACATCCTATGGCTACACCTTC
j_gene: TRBJ2-7; v_gene: TRBV29-1; abundance: .; d_gene: .; CDR3aa: CSVTGAYEQYF; CDR3nt: TGCAGCGTGACGGGGGCCTACGAGCAGTACTTC
j_gene: TRBJ1-4; v_gene: TRBV4-2; abundance: .; d_gene: .; CDR3aa: CASSHDGGKLFF; CDR3nt: TGTGCCAGCAGCCATGACGGGGGAAAACTGTTTTTT
j_gene: TRBJ2-2; v_gene: TRBV7-2; abundance: .; d_gene: TRBD1; CDR3aa: CASSLGQGKGGELFF; CDR3nt: TGTGCCAGCAGCTTAGGACAGGGGAAGGGCGGGGAGCTGTTTTTT
j_gene: TRBJ2-1; v_gene: TRBV3-1/TRBV3-2; abundance: .; d_gene: TRBD2; CDR3aa: CASSQEAGGSIYNEQFF; CDR3nt: TGTGCCAGCAGCCAAGAGGCGGGGGGGTCCATATACAATGAGCAGTTCTTC
j_gene: TRBJ2-7; v_gene: TRBV27; abundance: .; d_gene: TRBD1; CDR3aa: CASSTTGGAGYEQYF; CDR3nt: TGTGCCAGCAGTACGACAGGGGGCGCGGGCTACGAGCAGTACTTC
j_gene: TRBJ1-5; v_gene: TRBV19; abundance: .; d_gene: TRBD1; CDR3aa: CARSPRDRGSNQPQHF; CDR3nt: TGTGCCAGGAGCCCGAGGGACAGGGGTAGCAATCAGCCCCAGCATTTT
j_gene: TRBJ2-7; v_gene: TRBV29-1; abundance: .; d_gene: TRBD2; CDR3aa: CSVETSGSFEQYF; CDR3nt: TGCAGCGTCGAGACTAGCGGGAGTTTCGAGCAGTACTTC